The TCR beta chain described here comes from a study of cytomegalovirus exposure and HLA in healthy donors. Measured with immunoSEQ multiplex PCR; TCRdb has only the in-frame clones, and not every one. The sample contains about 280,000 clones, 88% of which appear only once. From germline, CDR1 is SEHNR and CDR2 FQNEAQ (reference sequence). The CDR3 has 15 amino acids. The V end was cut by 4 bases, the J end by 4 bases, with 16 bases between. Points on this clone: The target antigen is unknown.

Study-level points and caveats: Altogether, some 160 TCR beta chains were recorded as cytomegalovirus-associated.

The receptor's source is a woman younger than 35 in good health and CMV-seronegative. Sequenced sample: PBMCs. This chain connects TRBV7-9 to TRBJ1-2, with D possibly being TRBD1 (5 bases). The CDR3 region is CASSSQGEDLYGYTF. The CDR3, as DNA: TGTGCCAGCAGCTCCCAGGGCGAGGACCTCTATGGCTACACCTTC.